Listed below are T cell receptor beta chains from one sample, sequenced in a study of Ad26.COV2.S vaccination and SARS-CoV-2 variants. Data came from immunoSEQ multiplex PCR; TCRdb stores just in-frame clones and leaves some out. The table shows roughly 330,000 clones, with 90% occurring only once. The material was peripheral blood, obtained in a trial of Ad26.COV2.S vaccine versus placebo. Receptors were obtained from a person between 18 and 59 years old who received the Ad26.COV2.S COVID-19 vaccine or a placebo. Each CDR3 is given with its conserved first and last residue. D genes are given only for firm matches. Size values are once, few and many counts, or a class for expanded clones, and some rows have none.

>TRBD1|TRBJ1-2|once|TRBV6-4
CASSRDRNYGYTF
TGTGCCAGCAGCCGGGACAGGAACTATGGCTACACCTTC
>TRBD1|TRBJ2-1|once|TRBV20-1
CSASDRVGSYNEQFF
TGCAGTGCTAGTGACAGGGTCGGATCCTACAATGAGCAGTTCTTC
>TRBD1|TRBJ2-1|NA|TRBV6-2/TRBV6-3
CASSSIGTEYNEQFF
TGTGCCAGCAGCTCAATAGGGACAGAGTACAATGAGCAGTTCTTC
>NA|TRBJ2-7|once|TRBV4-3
CASSQALTLSYEQYF
TGCGCCAGCAGCCAAGCACTTACGCTCTCCTACGAGCAGTACTTC
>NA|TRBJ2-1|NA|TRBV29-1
CSVVDFSYNEQFF
TGCAGCGTGGTAGACTTCTCCTACAATGAGCAGTTCTTC
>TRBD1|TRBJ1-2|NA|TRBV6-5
CASRQGFYGYTF
TGTGCCAGCAGACAGGGGTTCTATGGCTACACCTTC
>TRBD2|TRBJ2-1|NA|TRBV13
CASSLSSGVYNEQFF
TGTGCCAGCAGCCTTTCTAGCGGGGTCTACAATGAGCAGTTCTTC
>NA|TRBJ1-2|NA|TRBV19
CASTPSGGVRLFYGYTF
TGTGCCAGTACCCCGAGTGGGGGGGTTCGTCTATTTTATGGCTACACCTTC
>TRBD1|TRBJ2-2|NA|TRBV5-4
CASSHLGTGHTGELFF
TGTGCCAGCAGCCACTTGGGGACAGGGCACACCGGGGAGCTGTTTTTT
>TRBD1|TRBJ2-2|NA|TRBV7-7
CASSSSGTGGTGELFF
TGTGCCAGCAGCTCGAGCGGGACAGGGGGGACCGGGGAGCTGTTTTTT
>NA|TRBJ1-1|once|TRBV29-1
CSALQVPGRGTMNTEAFF
TGCAGCGCCCTGCAGGTGCCTGGCAGGGGTACAATGAACACTGAAGCTTTCTTT
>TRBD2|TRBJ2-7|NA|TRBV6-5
CASSYSTSRGGEQYF
TGTGCCAGCAGTTACTCAACATCCCGGGGGGGAGAGCAGTACTTC
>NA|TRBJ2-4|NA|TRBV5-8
CASSPGTGGLAVNIQYF
TGTGCCAGCAGCCCTGGGACAGGGGGACTAGCGGTAAACATTCAGTACTTC
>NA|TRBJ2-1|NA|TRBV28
CASSPRYNEQFF
TGTGCCAGCAGTCCCCGATACAATGAGCAGTTCTTC
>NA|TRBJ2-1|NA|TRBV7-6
CASSLVGLGSYNEQFF
TGTGCCAGCAGCTTAGTTGGTTTGGGCTCCTACAATGAGCAGTTCTTC
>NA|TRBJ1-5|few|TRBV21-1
CASRSYQPQHF
TGTGCCAGCAGAAGCTATCAGCCCCAGCATTTT
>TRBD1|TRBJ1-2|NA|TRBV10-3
CAISESAGGPYGYTF
TGTGCCATCAGTGAGTCCGCAGGGGGCCCCTATGGCTACACCTTC
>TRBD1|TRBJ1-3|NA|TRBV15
CATSSGTVSGNTIYF
TGTGCCACCAGCAGCGGGACAGTCTCTGGAAACACCATATATTTT
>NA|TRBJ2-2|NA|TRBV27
CASSAAGELFF
TGTGCCAGCAGCGCCGCCGGGGAGCTGTTTTTT
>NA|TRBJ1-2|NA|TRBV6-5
CASRVRGALGGYTF
TGTGCCAGCAGGGTCAGAGGGGCTCTTGGTGGCTACACCTTC
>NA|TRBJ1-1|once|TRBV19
CASSLGPSNTEAFF
TGTGCCAGTAGTTTAGGACCCTCGAACACTGAAGCTTTCTTT
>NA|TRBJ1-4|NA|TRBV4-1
CASSLGNSLGESGVEKLFF
TGCGCCAGCAGCCTGGGGAACAGTCTAGGCGAAAGTGGAGTAGAAAAACTGTTTTTT
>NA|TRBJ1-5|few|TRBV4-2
CASSPDLRGQPQHF
TGTGCCAGCAGCCCGGACCTGAGGGGACAGCCCCAGCATTTT
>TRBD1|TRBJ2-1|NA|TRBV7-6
CASSPRGSYNEQFF
TGTGCCAGCAGCCCCAGGGGGTCCTACAATGAGCAGTTCTTC